This T cell receptor beta chain was observed in a study of beta chain features in type 1 diabetes. General study findings and limits: In cDNA sequencing, cells with high TCR expression could be over-represented. VDJ junctions sequenced from type 1 diabetes patients showed fewer insertions and more deletions. Naive, central memory and Treg TCRB repertoires seemed to resemble each other more closely in patients than they did in healthy donors. Among patients with Type 1 diabetes, TCRB CDR3s were moderately but significantly shorter in every one of the four CD4+ subsets.

V was shortened by 2 bases and J by 4 bases, with 8 bases between the two germline ends. The CDR3 runs to 14 residues. CDR1 is MNHEY, CDR2 SVGAGI, per germline. The whole isolated RNA underwent reverse transcription, so sequencing captured expressed TCRB transcripts. Assay: immunoSEQ multiplex PCR; the TCRdb copy retains only in-frame clones and omits some. The table includes 300,000 to 450,000 clones, 9.6% detected once. Worth noting for this clone: Its antigen is undetermined.

Sort purity for all populations was recorded as exceeding 98%. The rearrangement joins TRBV6-5 to TRBJ2-2; no clear D gene. This clonotype was obtained from a young man with type 1 diabetes. The sample consisted of central memory CD4+ T cells from blood. The CDR3 DNA reads TGTGCCAGCAGTTACCAAAAGATCACCGGGGAGCTGTTTTTT. It is translated as CASSYQKITGELFF.